These 9 T cell receptor beta chains were sequenced from one sample in a study of blood T cell repertoires in COVID-19. Clones were sequenced by immunoSEQ multiplex PCR, and TCRdb holds only the in-frame ones, with some missing. The sample lists over 200,000 clones; about three quarters were seen once. Sequencing was performed on peripheral blood. The origin of the receptors is a woman of 80 years or more with acute or convalescent COVID-19.

The gene calls are TRBV5-6 and TRBJ2-1, with no clear D. Germline V CDR1 and CDR2: SGHDT, YYEEEE. Between the trimmed V and J ends, which lost 0 bases and 6 bases, there was a span of 13 bases. CDR3 size: 15 residues. CDR3 sequence: CASSLGHGSFNEQFF. CDR3 bases: TGTGCCAGCAGCTTGGGACATGGTAGTTTCAATGAGCAGTTCTTC.

On this clone: This CDR3 is also generated by other DNA sequences in the sample. The chain recombines TRBV6-5 with TRBJ1-5, with D possibly TRBD1 on 6 matching bases. This CDR3 spans 13 amino acids. Germline CDR1 is MNHEY and CDR2 is SVGAGI. V was trimmed by 4 bases and J by 7 bases, leaving 11 bases between them. CDR3 DNA: TGTGCCAGCAGTTGGGGGGGCGGCCAGCCCCAGCATTTT. Residues: CASSWGGGQPQHF.

The chain couples TRBV9 to TRBJ2-5; 9 bases match TRBD2. The CDR3 runs to 16 residues. With 3 bases clipped from V and 7 bases from J, the junction kept 13 bases outside the gene matches. The germline V gene has CDR1 SGDLS and CDR2 YYNGEE. The CDR3 spells CASSARQRGDRGTQYF. DNA of the CDR3: TGTGCCAGCAGCGCGCGACAGCGGGGGGATCGCGGGACCCAGTACTTC.

The V gene is TRBV9, the J gene TRBJ1-2, with D maybe TRBD1 (5 bases). The germline CDR1 and CDR2 sequences are SGDLS and YYNGEE. V was pared by 0 bases and J by 5 bases, with 14 bases between. There are 15 residues in the CDR3. The CDR3 protein is CASSVGRTGLYGYTF. CDR3 sequence (DNA): TGTGCCAGCAGCGTAGGGCGGACGGGACTTTATGGCTACACCTTC. The complete variable domain, with remaining parts taken from reference TRBV9 and TRBJ1-2, reads DSGVTQTPKHLITATGQRVTLRCSPRSGDLSVYWYQQSLDQGLQFLIQYYNGEERAKGNILERFSAQQFPDLHSELNLSSLELGDSALYFCASSVGRTGLYGYTFGSGTRLTVV.

Here the CDR3 reads CASSVGTGGWETQYF. In nucleotides, the CDR3 is TGTGCCAGCAGCGTAGGGACAGGGGGCTGGGAGACCCAGTACTTC. The J gene is TRBJ2-5, the V gene TRBV9; 11 nucleotides match TRBD1. CDR3 size: 15 residues. CDR1 is SGDLS and CDR2 is YYNGEE in the germline V gene. With V trimmed by 0 bases and J by 5 bases, 3 bases remained unmatched.

The V call is TRBV5-1, the J call TRBJ1-2; weak D call: TRBD1 (6 bases). V lost 0 bases, J lost 10 bases, and 19 bases lay in between. CDR3 length equals 15 residues. CDR1 is SGHRS, CDR2 YFSETQ, per germline. This CDR3 reads CASSLVGAGSLAYTF. Here the CDR3 DNA reads TGCGCCAGCAGCTTGGTGGGGGCAGGGAGTCTTGCCTACACCTTC.

This clone was seen repeatedly, ten times or more. V is TRBV18 and J is TRBJ2-3; D is uncertain. V gave up 6 bases and J gave up 2 bases, with 9 bases separating them. Germline V CDR1 and CDR2: KGHSH, LQKENI. This CDR3 is 13 amino acids long. CDR3 sequence (DNA): TGTGCCAGCTCTGCGGCGCTCACAGATACGCAGTATTTT. This encodes CASSAALTDTQYF.

This chain joins TRBV3-1 (or the pseudogene TRBV3-2) and TRBJ1-3; 8 bases align to TRBD1. This CDR3 contains 15 residues. Germline V gene sequence: CDR1 LGHDT, CDR2 YNNKEL (reference sequence). Trimming took 4 bases from V and 2 from J; bases not matched to a gene: 4. CDR3 region: CASSLTGGAGNTIYF. CDR3 nucleotide sequence: TGTGCCAGCAGCCTAACAGGGGGAGCTGGAAACACCATATATTTT.

This rearrangement joins TRBV25-1 to TRBJ1-1; TRBD1 agrees at 7 bases. After removal of 6 bases from V and 2 bases from J, the junction contained 9 bases not matched to a gene. The CDR3 is 15 amino acids. Germline lookup yields CDR1 MGHDK and CDR2 SYGVNS. The CDR3 nucleotides read TGTGCCAGCAGCCGGGACAGTAGCTTTAACACTGAAGCTTTCTTT. It yields the protein CASSRDSSFNTEAFF. Supplemented by reference TRBV25-1 and TRBJ1-1, the full variable domain reads EADIYQTPRYLVIGTGKKITLECSQTMGHDKMYWYQQDPGMELHLIHYSYGVNSTEKGDLSSESTVSRIRTEHFPLTLESARPSHTSQYLCASSRDSSFNTEAFFGQGTRLTVV.